This TCR beta chain was documented in a study of cytomegalovirus exposure and HLA in healthy donors. Primers for the PCR totalled 60 Vbeta and 13 Jbeta. Libraries were prepared by immunoSEQ multiplex PCR; TCRdb keeps only in-frame clonotypes and omits some of them. Of about 80,000 clones detected, approximately 65% appear once; the ten largest clones hold 3.5% to 4.5%. Trimming at V came to 4 bases and at J to 0 bases, leaving 13 bases not matched to a gene. CDR3 length: 19 residues. CDR1 is MNHEY, CDR2 SMNVEV, per germline (reference sequence). Specimen: PBMCs. This sequence was found in a male donor in good health and CMV-seropositive. The chain joins TRBV27 to TRBJ2-7; 12 bases map to TRBD2. The DNA for the CDR3 is TGTGCCAGCAGTTCTCCCCCGGGACTAGCGGGCAACAACTCCTACGAGCAGTACTTC. This encodes CASSSPPGLAGNNSYEQYF.